This is a list of T cell receptor beta chains from one sample in a study of cytomegalovirus exposure and HLA in healthy donors. Produced via immunoSEQ multiplex PCR; TCRdb's table is partial and in-frame only. The specimen's table records 40,000 to 50,000 clones. Sequencing input: PBMCs. The receptors originated from a woman aged 40 to 55 in good health and CMV-seronegative. Each CDR3 is given with its conserved first and last residue. A D gene is named only where the DNA matches it firmly.

d_gene,v_gene,j_gene,CDR3nt,CDR3aa
.,TRBV6-5,TRBJ1-5,TGTGCCAGCAGTTTGGGGCGGAGCAATCAGCCCCAGCATTTT,CASSLGRSNQPQHF
.,TRBV25-1,TRBJ1-4,TGTGCCAGCAGTGAATATGAGGGGGATGAAAAACTGTTTTTT,CASSEYEGDEKLFF
TRBD2,TRBV4-2,TRBJ2-7,TGTGCCAGCAGCCAAGATCATCTAGCGGGAGCCTACGAGCAGTACTTC,CASSQDHLAGAYEQYF
TRBD2,TRBV18,TRBJ2-7,TGTGCCAGCTCTCCCGGGGGAGGGGCCTACGAGCAGTACTTC,CASSPGGGAYEQYF
TRBD1,TRBV30,TRBJ1-4,TGTGCCGGGAGTAGGGCCGGGACAGTTCGTGAAAAACTGTTTTTT,CAGSRAGTVREKLFF
TRBD1,TRBV18,TRBJ1-4,TGTGCCAGCGCCCTTGCCGGCGGACAGGGAAATGAAAAACTGTTTTTT,CASALAGGQGNEKLFF
.,TRBV7-3,TRBJ2-1,TGTGCCAGCAGTAACAGACGCAATGAGCAGTTCTTC,CASSNRRNEQFF
.,TRBV10-3,TRBJ2-5,TGTGCCATCAGTGAGGAAAATACAACTAAAGAGACCCAGTACTTC,CAISEENTTKETQYF
.,TRBV11-2,TRBJ1-1,TGTGCCAGCAGCTTAGATATAGGGGCACTTGGCACTGAAGCTTTCTTT,CASSLDIGALGTEAFF
.,TRBV4-2,TRBJ2-1,TGTGCCAGCAGCCAAGATTGGGCCAGTGCCTCCTACAATGAGCAGTTCTTC,CASSQDWASASYNEQFF
.,TRBV7-2,TRBJ1-2,TGTGCCAGCAGCCCATTCCGGCTCGGGGGATATGGCTACACCTTC,CASSPFRLGGYGYTF
.,TRBV7-8,TRBJ1-2,TGTGCCAGCAGCCCGAGGGTCCTCTTAAGGGGGTATGGCTACACCTTC,CASSPRVLLRGYGYTF
.,TRBV5-1,TRBJ1-3,TGCGCCAGCAGCTTGACAGGTGGAAACACCATATATTTT,CASSLTGGNTIYF
.,TRBV18,TRBJ1-5,TGTGCCAGCTCACCACCGGGCCAAGTGGGCGCCCAGCATTTT,CASSPPGQVGAQHF
.,TRBV30,TRBJ1-5,TGTGCCTGGAGGTCAGCTAGTAGCAATCAGCCCCAGCATTTT,CAWRSASSNQPQHF